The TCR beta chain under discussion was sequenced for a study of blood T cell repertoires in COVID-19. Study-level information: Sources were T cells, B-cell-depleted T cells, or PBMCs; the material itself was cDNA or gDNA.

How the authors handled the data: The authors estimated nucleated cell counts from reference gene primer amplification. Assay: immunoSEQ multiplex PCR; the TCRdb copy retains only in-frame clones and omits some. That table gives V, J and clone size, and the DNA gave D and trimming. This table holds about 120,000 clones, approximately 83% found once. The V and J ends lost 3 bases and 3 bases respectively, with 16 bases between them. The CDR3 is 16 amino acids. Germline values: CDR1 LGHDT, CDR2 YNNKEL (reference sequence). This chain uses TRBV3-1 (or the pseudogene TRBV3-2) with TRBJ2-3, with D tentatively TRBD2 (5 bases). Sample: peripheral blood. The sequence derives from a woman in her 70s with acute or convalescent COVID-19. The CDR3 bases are TGTGCCAGCAGCCAGATGGGAGCGGTAAGGACAGATACGCAGTATTTT. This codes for CASSQMGAVRTDTQYF.